This TCR beta chain was documented in a study of blood T cell repertoires in COVID-19. Study background: Collection of acute and convalescent COVID-19 samples took place in the United States, Italy and Spain.

Source study methods: Estimated nucleated cell counts came from reference gene primer amplification. Method: immunoSEQ multiplex PCR; TCRdb's copy keeps in-frame clones and lacks some. D and trimming were read from the DNA, whereas the V and J calls and clone size are those reported in that table. This sample has about 74,000 clones, with 90% found just once. V gave up 4 bases and J gave up 3 bases, with 16 bases separating them. The CDR3 is 15 amino acids. Germline V CDR1 and CDR2: SGHNT, YYREEE (reference sequence). Sample: peripheral blood. The rearrangement uses TRBV5-4 and TRBJ2-5, with D possibly matching TRBD2 (6 bases). This receptor was identified in a man aged 50 to 60 with acute or convalescent COVID-19. This chain's CDR3 is CASSHLWDSKETQYF. The CDR3 DNA follows: TGTGCCAGCAGCCACCTATGGGACTCCAAAGAGACCCAGTACTTC.